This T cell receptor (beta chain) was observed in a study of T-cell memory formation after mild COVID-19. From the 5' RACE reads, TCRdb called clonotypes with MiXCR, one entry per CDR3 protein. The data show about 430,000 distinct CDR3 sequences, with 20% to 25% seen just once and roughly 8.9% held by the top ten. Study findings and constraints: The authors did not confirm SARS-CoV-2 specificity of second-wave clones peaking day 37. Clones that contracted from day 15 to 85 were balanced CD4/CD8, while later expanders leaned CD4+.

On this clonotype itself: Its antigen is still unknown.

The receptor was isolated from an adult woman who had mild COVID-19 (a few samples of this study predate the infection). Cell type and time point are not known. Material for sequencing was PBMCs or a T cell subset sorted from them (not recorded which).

The CDR3 nucleotides are TGTGCCAGCAGCCTGGGACAGGCGGTCAATCAGCCCCAGCATTTT. It codes for CASSLGQAVNQPQHF. V is TRBV3-1 and J is TRBJ1-5; 8 bases are a match to TRBD1. The germline V gene encodes CDR1 LGHDT and CDR2 YNNKEL (reference sequence). The CDR3 runs to 15 residues. Germline trimming cut 4 bases from V and 3 bases from J; bases unmatched to any gene: 5.